Sequencing of this T cell receptor (beta chain) was carried out in a study of cytomegalovirus exposure and HLA in healthy donors. Germline CDR1 reads MNHNY; CDR2 reads SVGAGI (reference sequence). The CDR3 extends over 15 amino acids. V dropped 6 bases and J dropped 4 bases, with 18 bases sitting between them. A multiplex PCR was run with 60 Vbeta primers and 13 Jbeta primers. Method: immunoSEQ multiplex PCR; TCRdb's copy keeps in-frame clones and lacks some. The sample contains approximately 170,000 clones, 70% to 80% of which appear only once. Material for sequencing was PBMCs. The sequence came from a man in his forties in good health and CMV-seronegative. This chain connects TRBV6-6 to TRBJ1-2; TRBD1 is a possible D gene (5 bases). CDR3 sequence: CASRGPGPPLYGYTF. The CDR3 nucleotides read TGTGCCAGCAGAGGTCCAGGGCCCCCTCTCTATGGCTACACCTTC.